The 14 T cell receptor beta chains below all came from one sample that was sequenced in a study of Ad26.COV2.S vaccination and SARS-CoV-2 variants. Clones were read by immunoSEQ multiplex PCR, and TCRdb kept only the in-frame ones, dropping some. The sample contains roughly 680,000 clones, around 90% of which appear only once. This sample's treatment: 15 to 20 received Ad26.COV2.S at low or high dose, single or two shots; 5 received placebo; per-sample allocation not given. Sampling took place 63 days after the first vaccine or placebo injection. Sequencing was performed on peripheral blood, taken in a trial of Ad26.COV2.S vaccine versus placebo. Every receptor here comes from a person between 18 and 59 years old who received the Ad26.COV2.S COVID-19 vaccine or a placebo.

V is TRBV30 and J is TRBJ1-6, with D possibly being TRBD1 (6 bases). The V end lost 2 bases, the J end lost 10 bases, and 15 bases lay between the germline ends. The CDR3 consists of 14 residues. Germline loops: CDR1 GTSNPN, CDR2 SVGIG (reference sequence). In DNA, the CDR3 is TGTGCCTGGAGTCAGGACAGAGGGAGCTCACCCCTCCACTTT. Encoded protein: CAWSQDRGSSPLHF.

The J gene is TRBJ1-5, the V gene TRBV7-2; D is unclear. Germline lookup yields CDR1 SGHTA and CDR2 FQGNSA. Deletions cut 2 bases from V and 5 bases from J, with 7 bases between. The CDR3 spans 13 residues. The CDR3 region is CASSLQKDQPQHF. For the CDR3, the DNA is TGTGCCAGCAGCTTACAGAAGGATCAGCCCCAGCATTTT.

The rearrangement links TRBV3-1 (or the pseudogene TRBV3-2) to TRBJ1-1, with 7 bases aligning to TRBD1. Germline V gives CDR1 LGHDT, CDR2 YNNKEL (reference sequence). V gave up 6 bases and J gave up 2 bases; unmatched junction bases: 6. This CDR3 spans 14 amino acids. This chain's CDR3 is CASRLNRGNTEAFF. CDR3 nucleotides: TGTGCCAGCAGGCTTAACAGGGGAAACACTGAAGCTTTCTTT.

This chain links TRBV6-5 with TRBJ1-3, with 7 positions matching TRBD1. V was pared by 5 bases and J by 2 bases, with 3 bases of the junction left unmatched. CDR1 and CDR2 from the germline V gene are MNHEY and SVGAGI. The CDR3 is made up of 14 amino acids. The CDR3 nucleotides read TGTGCCAGCAGTCTTACAGGGGCTGGAAACACCATATATTTT. Translated: CASSLTGAGNTIYF.

This rearrangement joins TRBV6-4 to TRBJ1-4; the D gene is possibly TRBD1 (5 bases). The CDR3 has 19 residues. V dropped 0 bases and J dropped 0 bases, with 17 bases sitting between them. Looked up from germline, CDR1 is MRHNA and CDR2 is SNTAGT. CDR3 residues: CASSDSKRGRDATNEKLFF. Here the CDR3 DNA reads TGTGCCAGCAGTGACTCGAAACGGGGGAGGGATGCAACTAATGAAAAACTGTTTTTT.

CDR3 region: CASSLTWDTKNTEAFF. CDR3 nucleotides: TGTGCCAGCAGCCTCACATGGGACACTAAGAACACTGAAGCTTTCTTT. The V call is TRBV7-2, the J call TRBJ1-1, with D possibly TRBD1 on 6 matching bases. The CDR3 is 16 residues long. Between the trimmed V and J ends, which lost 5 bases and 1 base, there was a span of 17 bases. Germline V gene lookup returns CDR1 SGHTA and CDR2 FQGNSA.

Comments on this clone: Other DNA sequences within the sample encode an identical CDR3. The gene calls are TRBV7-9 and TRBJ1-3; unclear D gene. V was trimmed by 1 base and J by 3 bases, leaving 1 base between them. The CDR3 runs 12 residues. The germline V gene has CDR1 SEHNR and CDR2 FQNEAQ (reference sequence). The CDR3 DNA reads as TGTGCCAGCAGCTTAGGTGGAAACACCATATATTTT. Protein: CASSLGGNTIYF.

The V and J genes are TRBV29-1 and TRBJ2-3; D gene unclear. The CDR3 is 14 amino acids. The V gene lost 0 bases and the J gene lost 0 bases, with 7 bases spanning the gap. Germline loops: CDR1 SQVTM, CDR2 ANQGSEA. CDR3 in amino acids: CSVEDWASTDTQYF. The DNA of the CDR3 is TGCAGCGTTGAAGATTGGGCTAGCACAGATACGCAGTATTTT.

CDR3 loop: CASSLTGGTYNSPLHF. DNA of the CDR3: TGCGCCAGCAGCTTGACAGGGGGAACCTATAATTCACCCCTCCACTTT. The chain has TRBV5-1 and TRBJ1-6, with 8 bases lining up with TRBD1. With 1 base clipped from V and 2 bases from J, the junction kept 2 bases outside the gene matches. CDR3 size: 16 residues. Germline loops: CDR1 SGHRS, CDR2 YFSETQ.

Here the CDR3 reads CASSRGTANYGYTF. CDR3 coding DNA: TGTGCCAGCAGCCGGGGGACAGCTAACTATGGCTACACCTTC. This sequence joins TRBV5-5 and TRBJ1-2, with 7 nucleotides matching TRBD1. The CDR3 runs to 14 residues. V dropped 4 bases and J dropped 0; count of bases not matched to a gene: 3. Germline lookup yields CDR1 SGHKS and CDR2 YYEKEE (reference sequence).

This sequence joins TRBV2 and TRBJ1-6; TRBD1 agrees at 7 bases. Germline V gene lookup returns CDR1 SNHLY and CDR2 FYNNEI. This CDR3 region has 14 residues. The J segment lost 6 bases and the V segment lost 8 bases, leaving 7 bases of the junction unmatched. The CDR3 region has the DNA TGTGCCAGCGAACCGGGACAGATTAATTCACCCCTCCACTTT. Translating it yields CASEPGQINSPLHF.

In DNA form, the CDR3 reads TGTGCCAGTAGTATGGGAGCGAATTACCACAATGAGCAGTTCTTC. It translates to CASSMGANYHNEQFF. The rearrangement links TRBV19 to TRBJ2-1; D perhaps matches TRBD2 (5 bases). Germline CDR1 reads LNHDA; CDR2 reads SQIVND (reference sequence). The V end was cut by 3 bases, the J end by 5 bases, with 14 bases between. The CDR3 length is 15 residues.

The DNA for the CDR3 is TGTGCCAGCCAAAGGGACGAGGCCTTGTTTTTT. Its translation is CASQRDEALFF. V is TRBV18 and J is TRBJ2-2; D is possibly TRBD1 or TRBD2 (5 bases each). With 8 bases removed from V and 15 bases from J, the gap between germline ends came to 16 bases. The CDR3 runs 11 residues. Germline assignment: CDR1 KGHSH and CDR2 LQKENI.

The rearrangement joins TRBV18 to TRBJ1-1; D remains unclear. The CDR3 contains 11 residues. CDR1 and CDR2 from the germline V gene are KGHSH and LQKENI. V dropped 5 bases and J dropped 5 bases, with 6 bases sitting between them. CDR3 residues: CASSMGTEAFF. The CDR3 DNA reads TGTGCCAGCTCAATGGGGACTGAAGCTTTCTTT. Together with reference TRBV18 and TRBJ1-1, the CDR3 gives the full variable domain: NAGVMQNPRHLVRRRGQEARLRCSPMKGHSHVYWYRQLPEEGLKFMVYLQKENIIDESGMPKERFSAEFPKEGPSILRIQQVVRGDSAAYFCASSMGTEAFFGQGTRLTVV.